The T cell receptor beta chain under discussion was sequenced for a study of cytomegalovirus exposure and HLA in healthy donors. Study observations and caveats: The authors reported that TCR beta sequences could predict HLA-A and HLA-B alleles. These predictions were accurate for most subjects in the first cohort. TRBV6-2, TRBV6-3 and other indistinguishable V segments were excluded.

PCR employed 60 Vbeta and 13 Jbeta primers. Libraries were prepared by immunoSEQ multiplex PCR; TCRdb keeps only in-frame clonotypes and omits some of them. The profile shows 150,000 to 200,000 clones, over 75% of them singletons. The CDR3 contains 14 residues. J lost 2 bases, V lost 8 bases, and 5 bases had no gene match. Germline CDR1 reads MNHNS; CDR2 reads SASEGT. Comments on this clone: Its cognate antigen is unknown.

V usage is TRBV6-1 and J usage is TRBJ2-4; 8 nucleotides agree with TRBD1. The TCR comes from a man aged 35 to 55 in good health and CMV-seropositive. The sequenced sample consisted of PBMCs. This CDR3 reads CASLDRATKNIQYF. For the CDR3, the DNA is TGTGCCAGCTTGGACAGGGCGACCAAAAACATTCAGTACTTC.